Included here is one T cell receptor beta chain sequence, with context. This sample stems from a study of blood T cell repertoires in COVID-19. Study summary: The samples span acute and convalescent COVID-19 from the United States, Italy and Spain. T cells, B-cell-depleted T cells, or PBMCs supplied cDNA or gDNA.

In germline, CDR1 is LNHDA, CDR2 SQIVND (reference sequence). V was shortened by 6 bases and J by 0 bases, with 12 bases between the two germline ends. The CDR3 runs to 15 residues. In the authors' workflow: Amplification of reference gene primers was used by the study to estimate nucleated cell counts. Method: immunoSEQ multiplex PCR; TCRdb's copy keeps in-frame clones and lacks some. The V and J calls and clone size come from that table; D and trimming were worked out from the DNA. Here the sample spans fewer than 250,000 clones, approximately 84% being singletons. This sequence originates from a woman older than 75 with acute or convalescent COVID-19. The gene calls are TRBV19 and TRBJ1-5, with a tentative D call TRBD1 (6 bases). Sequenced sample: peripheral blood. The CDR3: CASRSDRSSNQPQHF. The CDR3 nucleotides read TGTGCCAGTAGAAGTGACAGGTCTAGCAATCAGCCCCAGCATTTT.